This T cell receptor (beta chain) was captured by sequencing in a study of blood T cell repertoires in COVID-19. In the study overall: Nucleic acid was either cDNA or gDNA, and it came from T cells, B-cell-depleted T cells, or PBMCs.

Only in-frame clones appear in the TCRdb table, and some are missing; sequencing was by immunoSEQ multiplex PCR. The table lists around 58,000 clones, roughly 88% of them singletons, with roughly 40% in the top ten. CDR3 length equals 13 residues. Between the trimmed V and J ends, which lost 4 bases and 2 bases, there was a span of 8 bases. The germline CDR1 and CDR2 sequences are LNHDA and SQIVND (reference sequence). The origin of this receptor is a woman in her sixties or seventies with COVID-19, enrolled during active disease. Specimen: peripheral blood. The V call is TRBV19, the J call TRBJ2-5; tentative D call: TRBD1 (5 bases). The CDR3 sequence: CASSKGLQETQYF. Here the CDR3 DNA reads TGTGCCAGTAGTAAGGGGCTTCAAGAGACCCAGTACTTC.